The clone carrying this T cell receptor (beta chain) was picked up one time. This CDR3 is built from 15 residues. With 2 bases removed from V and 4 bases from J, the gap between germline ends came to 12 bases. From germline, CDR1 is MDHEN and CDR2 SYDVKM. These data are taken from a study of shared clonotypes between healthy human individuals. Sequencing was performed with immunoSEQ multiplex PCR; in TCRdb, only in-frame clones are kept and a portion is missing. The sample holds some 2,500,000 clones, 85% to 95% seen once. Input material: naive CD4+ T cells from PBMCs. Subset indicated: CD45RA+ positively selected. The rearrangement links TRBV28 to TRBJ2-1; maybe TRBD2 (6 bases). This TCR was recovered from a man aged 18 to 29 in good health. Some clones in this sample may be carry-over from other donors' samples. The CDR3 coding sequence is TGTGCCAGCAGTTTACCGGGGGAAGAGTACAATGAGCAGTTCTTC. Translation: CASSLPGEEYNEQFF.